The 17 T cell receptor beta chains below come from one sample, sequenced in a study of early T cells in non-severe SARS-CoV-2 infection. MiXCR, applied by TCRdb to the 5' RACE reads, yields one record per CDR3 protein. The table records 60,000 to 75,000 distinct CDR3 sequences, 3.5% to 6% of them present only once. The sample here was whole blood, taken at baseline. All receptors come from an adult who was a healthcare worker with PCR-confirmed SARS-CoV-2 infection or an uninfected control (not recorded which). The donor label of this sample is uncertain.

This clonotype was observed many times. The chain combines TRBV6-5 with TRBJ2-1, with a tentative D call TRBD2 (5 bases). Germline loops: CDR1 MNHEY, CDR2 SVGAGI. The CDR3 covers 12 residues. V was shortened by 6 bases and J by 8 bases, with 11 bases between the two germline ends. This CDR3 is CASSREGHEQFF. As DNA, the CDR3 is TGTGCCAGCAGCCGAGAGGGCCATGAGCAGTTCTTC.

This clonotype was seen a handful of times. The V call is TRBV7-9, the J call TRBJ2-1; perhaps TRBD2 as D (7 bases). The CDR3 length is 17 residues. Germline CDR1 reads SEHNR; CDR2 reads FQNEAQ (reference sequence). Deletions cut 2 bases from V and 4 bases from J, with 18 bases between. CDR3 DNA sequence: TGTGCCAGCAGCTTATCGACGGGGGGCCCACGATACAATGAGCAGTTCTTC. It specifies CASSLSTGGPRYNEQFF.

The J gene is TRBJ2-3, the V gene TRBV4-1; perhaps D is TRBD1 or TRBD2 (5 bases each). Germline CDR1 and CDR2: MGHRA and YSYEKL. The CDR3 loop spans 17 amino acids. V lost 0 bases to trimming and J lost 2 bases, with 15 bases between them. This CDR3 reads CASSQESGHHLTDTQYF. CDR3 in DNA: TGCGCCAGCAGCCAAGAAAGCGGACATCATCTCACAGATACGCAGTATTTT.

This clonotype was counted only a few times. V and J are TRBV4-1 and TRBJ2-3; D not resolved. Germline V gives CDR1 MGHRA, CDR2 YSYEKL. With 1 base removed from V and 0 bases from J, the gap between germline ends came to 5 bases. The CDR3 runs 14 residues. DNA for the CDR3: TGCGCCAGCAGCCAAGGGATGAGCACAGATACGCAGTATTTT. It specifies CASSQGMSTDTQYF.

This clonotype was seen repeatedly, ten times or more. This chain connects TRBV9 to TRBJ1-2; D unclear. This CDR3 region has 14 residues. Trimming took off 3 bases at V and 1 base at J, with 10 bases between the two ends. Germline V gene data show CDR1 as SGDLS and CDR2 as YYNGEE. The CDR3 sequence is CASSALTLNYGYTF. For the CDR3, the DNA is TGTGCCAGCAGCGCCCTAACACTTAACTATGGCTACACCTTC.

There are many counts of this clonotype. The rearrangement uses TRBV19 and TRBJ2-5; TRBD1 matches at 9 bases. Germline V CDR1 and CDR2: LNHDA, SQIVND (reference sequence). The CDR3 totals 14 residues. V trimming: 5 bases; J trimming: 2 bases; junction bases outside the gene matches: 3. CDR3 in amino acids: CASSVGTGQETQYF. As DNA, the CDR3 is TGTGCCAGTAGTGTGGGGACAGGGCAAGAGACCCAGTACTTC. The full variable domain, in which reference TRBV19 and TRBJ2-5 provide the parts outside the CDR3, is DGGITQSPKYLFRKEGQNVTLSCEQNLNHDAMYWYRQDPGQGLRLIYYSQIVNDFQKGDIAEGYSVSREKKESFPLTVTSAQKNPTAFYLCASSVGTGQETQYFGPGTRLLVL.

This clonotype came up many times. The chain is built from TRBV12-3 or TRBV12-4 and TRBJ1-2; no definite D call. The CDR3 extends over 14 amino acids. V shed 7 bases and J shed 5 bases, with 17 bases lying between them. For the CDR3, the DNA is TGTGCCAGCACCCGGGCAGCCGGCGGGTATGGCTACACCTTC. Translated: CASTRAAGGYGYTF.

Only a few counts were recorded for this clonotype. The V call is TRBV3-1, the J call TRBJ2-1; a possible D gene is TRBD1 (5 bases). Trimming pared 1 base from V and 7 bases from J, leaving 14 bases between. Germline CDR1 and CDR2: LGHDT and YNNKEL (reference sequence). The CDR3 is 15 amino acids. The CDR3 spells CASSQAGSTRNEQFF. In nucleotides, the CDR3 is TGTGCCAGCAGCCAAGCAGGGTCGACTCGGAATGAGCAGTTCTTC.

The genes are TRBV29-1 and TRBJ2-6; no definite D call. Germline V gene lookup returns CDR1 SQVTM and CDR2 ANQGSEA. This CDR3 is 16 amino acids long. V was cut by 4 bases and J by 1 base, with 14 bases left in between. In DNA, the CDR3 is TGCAGCGTTGTTTATGGTTTTGAATCTGGGGCCAACGTCCTGACTTTC. It codes for CSVVYGFESGANVLTF. Full variable domain (outside the CDR3, taken from reference TRBV29-1 and TRBJ2-6): SAVISQKPSRDICQRGTSLTIQCQVDSQVTMMFWYRQQPGQSLTLIATANQGSEATYESGFVIDKFPISRPNLTFSTLTVSNMSPEDSSIYLCSVVYGFESGANVLTFGAGSRLTVL.

The genes are TRBV28 and TRBJ2-7; possibly TRBD1 for D (7 bases). The CDR3 extends over 13 amino acids. The V gene's germline CDR1 is MDHEN and CDR2 SYDVKM. Between the trimmed V and J ends, which lost 5 bases and 6 bases, there was a span of 14 bases. In DNA, the CDR3 is TGTGCCAGCAGTCCCCAGGGGGGAGGCGAGCAGTACTTC. Protein: CASSPQGGGEQYF.

The rearrangement joins TRBV7-3 to TRBJ2-1, with 8 bases lining up with TRBD2. With 2 bases clipped from V and 3 bases from J, the junction kept 3 bases outside the gene matches. The V gene's germline CDR1 is SGHTA and CDR2 FQGTGA. The CDR3 has 15 residues. The CDR3 DNA follows: TGTGCCAGCAGCTTAGCGGGGGGACTCTACAATGAGCAGTTCTTC. Amino acid sequence: CASSLAGGLYNEQFF.

This clonotype was seen at least ten times. This chain connects TRBV12-2 to TRBJ1-1; the D call of TRBD1 is as the table states it, not checked on the DNA. TRBV12-2 is flagged as a pseudogene. This CDR3 spans 18 amino acids. The CDR3 DNA is TGTGCAAGTCGCTTAAAGCGTCAGGGGGCAAACATGAACACTGAAGCTTTCTTT. It specifies CASRLKRQGANMNTEAFF.

This clonotype was seen a handful of times. The chain carries TRBV11-2 and TRBJ2-7; possible D gene TRBD2, 6 bases. The CDR3 has 15 residues. Germline V gene lookup returns CDR1 SGHAT and CDR2 FQNNGV. V lost 1 base to trimming and J lost 2 bases, with 12 bases between them. The CDR3 coding sequence is TGTGCCAGCAGCTTAGTTAGTGGGGGGACCTACGAGCAGTACTTC. It is translated as CASSLVSGGTYEQYF.

This clonotype was observed at least ten times. The gene calls are TRBV7-8 and TRBJ2-7; D might be TRBD1 or TRBD2, each matching 5 bases. Germline loops: CDR1 SGHVS, CDR2 FQNEAQ. Trimming cost V 1 base and J 7 bases, with 20 bases left between them. The CDR3 covers 16 residues. CDR3 residues: CASSLVRVRLWGEQYF. CDR3 coding DNA: TGTGCCAGCAGCTTAGTCAGGGTCCGACTATGGGGAGAGCAGTACTTC.

This clonotype was counted many times. One end of the junction fails to match germline, which may point to a read error. The chain uses TRBV7-9 and TRBJ2-1, with 8 positions matching TRBD2. CDR1 SEHNR and CDR2 FQNEAQ come from the germline V gene (reference sequence). The length of the CDR3 is 16 residues. CDR3 sequence reads: CVSSLFSGESYNEQFF. The CDR3 bases are TGTGTCAGCAGCTTATTTAGCGGGGAATCCTACAATGAGCAGTTCTTC.

This clonotype was seen repeatedly, ten times or more. The CDR3 region is CASSPVRSYEQYF. The CDR3 nucleotides read TGTGCCAGCTCACCAGTCAGAAGCTACGAGCAGTACTTC. V and J are TRBV18 and TRBJ2-7; D not certain. V was shortened by 2 bases and J by 3 bases, with 8 bases between the two germline ends. CDR1 is KGHSH and CDR2 is LQKENI in the germline V gene. The CDR3 extends over 13 amino acids.

This clonotype was seen at least ten times. This chain uses TRBV10-1 with TRBJ1-1; tentatively, D is TRBD1 (5 bases). V was cut by 6 bases and J by 5 bases, with 16 bases left in between. The germline V gene has CDR1 WNHNN and CDR2 SYGVQD (reference sequence). The CDR3 has 14 residues. CDR3 DNA sequence: TGCGCCAGCAGACCCGGGGGGTCGGGGACTGAAGCTTTCTTT. Translating it yields CASRPGGSGTEAFF.